What follows are 26 T cell receptor beta chains derived from one specimen sequenced in a study of blood T cell repertoires in COVID-19. TCRdb's table, derived via immunoSEQ multiplex PCR, lists solely in-frame clones and lacks some. The sample gives about 72,000 clones, 82% of which show up once; about 19% is in the top ten. The sequencing input was peripheral blood. These receptors all come from a human donor in a cohort sampled during active COVID-19.

The gene calls are TRBV4-1 and TRBJ1-2, with 8 nucleotides matching TRBD1. V was pared by 2 bases and J by 3 bases, with 8 bases of the junction left unmatched. CDR3 length: 16 residues. CDR1 is MGHRA and CDR2 is YSYEKL in the germline V gene. This CDR3 is CASSQQAGTGYYGYTF. The CDR3 region has the DNA TGCGCCAGCAGCCAACAAGCCGGGACAGGATACTATGGCTACACCTTC.

The V and J genes are TRBV5-1 and TRBJ2-5; 10 bases are shared with TRBD1. Germline trimming cut 0 bases from V and 5 bases from J; bases unmatched to any gene: 4. CDR3 size: 15 residues. From germline, CDR1 is SGHRS and CDR2 YFSETQ. This CDR3 is CASSLGGTGDETQYF. The CDR3 nucleotides read TGCGCCAGCAGCTTGGGAGGGACAGGGGACGAGACCCAGTACTTC.

This chain uses TRBV11-2 with TRBJ1-3; 8 bases fit TRBD1. Trimming removed 4 bases from V and 9 bases from J; junction bases left unmatched: 14. Germline V CDR1 and CDR2: SGHAT, FQNNGV. The CDR3 contains 16 residues. CDR3 loop: CASSSLDRGQGSTIYF. As DNA, the CDR3 is TGTGCCAGCAGCTCCTTAGACAGGGGCCAGGGGAGCACCATATATTTT. Full variable domain (missing parts from reference TRBV11-2 and TRBJ1-3): EAGVAQSPRYKIIEKRQSVAFWCNPISGHATLYWYQQILGQGPKLLIQFQNNGVVDDSQLPKDRFSAERLKGVDSTLKIQPAKLEDSAVYLCASSSLDRGQGSTIYFGEGSWLTVV.

The rearrangement links TRBV6-5 to TRBJ1-4; tentative D call: TRBD1 (6 bases). Germline V CDR1 and CDR2: MNHEY, SVGAGI. The V end lost 0 bases, the J end lost 7 bases, and 6 bases lay between the germline ends. This CDR3 region has 13 residues. In DNA, the CDR3 is TGTGCCAGCAGTTACTCACAGGGTGAAAAACTGTTTTTT. Its protein product is CASSYSQGEKLFF.

The V gene is TRBV5-1, the J gene TRBJ2-3, with TRBD2 identical over 16 bases. Losses at the gene ends were 4 bases for V and 6 bases for J; bases not matched to a gene: 5. Germline-derived CDR1 and CDR2 are SGHRS and YFSETQ. The CDR3 runs to 16 residues. The CDR3 DNA sequence: TGCGCCAGCAGCCCGGGACTAGCGGGGGGGTATGATACGCAGTATTTT. Translation gives CASSPGLAGGYDTQYF. Full variable domain (remainder filled in from reference TRBV5-1 and TRBJ2-3): KAGVTQTPRYLIKTRGQQVTLSCSPISGHRSVSWYQQTPGQGLQFLFEYFSETQRNKGNFPGRFSGRQFSNSRSEMNVSTLELGDSALYLCASSPGLAGGYDTQYFGPGTRLTVL.

The chain joins TRBV6-5 to TRBJ1-3; D gene unclear. This CDR3 contains 14 residues. In germline, CDR1 is MNHEY, CDR2 SVGAGI. V gave up 0 bases and J gave up 0 bases, with 3 bases separating them. CDR3 DNA: TGTGCCAGCAGTTACTCCTTCTCTGGAAACACCATATATTTT. It translates to CASSYSFSGNTIYF.

The chain uses TRBV12-3 or TRBV12-4 and TRBJ1-1; D not certain. The CDR3 loop spans 13 amino acids. Trimming cost V 5 bases and J 0 bases, with 7 bases left between them. The CDR3 is CASSELMNTEAFF. Written as DNA, the CDR3 is TGTGCCAGCAGTGAGCTTATGAACACTGAAGCTTTCTTT.

The chain has TRBV30 and TRBJ1-4; no clear D. CDR3 length equals 13 residues. The germline V gene encodes CDR1 GTSNPN and CDR2 SVGIG (reference sequence). V dropped 3 bases and J dropped 7 bases, with 12 bases sitting between them. CDR3 region: CAWSMVWSEKLFF. The DNA for the CDR3 is TGTGCCTGGAGCATGGTATGGAGTGAAAAACTGTTTTTT. The full variable domain, in which reference TRBV30 and TRBJ1-4 provide the parts outside the CDR3, is SQTIHQWPATLVQPVGSPLSLECTVEGTSNPNLYWYRQAAGRGLQLLFYSVGIGQISSEVPQNLSASRPQDRQFILSSKKLLLSDSGFYLCAWSMVWSEKLFFGSGTQLSVL.

The chain employs TRBV30 and TRBJ2-7; 7 bases fit TRBD2. Germline CDR1 is GTSNPN and CDR2 is SVGIG (reference sequence). There are 12 residues in the CDR3. CDR3 DNA sequence: TGTGCTTCGAGCGGGGACCTCTACGAGCAGTACTTC. It yields the protein CASSGDLYEQYF.

As DNA, the CDR3 is TGTGCCAGCAGCCCCTCGGGAAACTATGGCTACACCTTC. Translating gives CASSPSGNYGYTF. This sequence joins TRBV12-3 or TRBV12-4 and TRBJ1-2, with D hard to call. The CDR3 runs 13 residues. V lost 6 bases, J lost 2 bases, and 10 bases lay in between.

V usage is TRBV5-1 and J usage is TRBJ1-5; D may be TRBD1 (5 bases). From germline, CDR1 is SGHRS and CDR2 YFSETQ. Trimming left V 0 bases short and J 4 bases short, with 8 bases between. The CDR3 covers 14 residues. CDR3 in amino acids: CASSLGQPNQPQHF. DNA for the CDR3: TGCGCCAGCAGCTTGGGACAGCCTAATCAGCCCCAGCATTTT.

The count of this clone is one. This chain uses TRBV6-5 with TRBJ2-5, with 7 bases lining up with TRBD2. Trimming removed 10 bases from V and 5 bases from J; junction bases left unmatched: 10. Germline V lookup: CDR1 MNHEY, CDR2 SVGAGI. The CDR3 extends over 13 amino acids. CDR3 region: CATKRGVGETQYF. DNA of the CDR3: TGTGCCACCAAACGGGGGGTTGGGGAGACCCAGTACTTC.

The V gene is TRBV4-2, the J gene TRBJ1-2; 8 bases align to TRBD1. Germline V gene lookup returns CDR1 LGHNA and CDR2 YNFKEQ. This CDR3 is 15 amino acids long. The V segment lost 0 bases and the J segment 8 bases; nucleotides outside the gene matches: 8. The CDR3: CASSQETTGARGYTF. As DNA, the CDR3 is TGTGCCAGCAGCCAAGAGACGACAGGGGCGAGGGGCTACACCTTC.

This clone was picked up a small number of times. The V gene is TRBV11-2, the J gene TRBJ2-2, with TRBD1 identical over 9 bases. The CDR3 has 17 residues. Trimming cost V 5 bases and J 5 bases; bases outside gene matches: 12. The germline V gene has CDR1 SGHAT and CDR2 FQNNGV. The CDR3 sequence is CASSLQLQGARTGELFF. CDR3 sequence (DNA): TGTGCCAGCAGCCTACAGCTACAGGGGGCGCGGACCGGGGAGCTGTTTTTT. The complete variable domain, with remaining parts taken from reference TRBV11-2 and TRBJ2-2, reads EAGVAQSPRYKIIEKRQSVAFWCNPISGHATLYWYQQILGQGPKLLIQFQNNGVVDDSQLPKDRFSAERLKGVDSTLKIQPAKLEDSAVYLCASSLQLQGARTGELFFGEGSRLTVL.

The chain recombines TRBV6-5 with TRBJ2-7, with D unclear. Germline lookup yields CDR1 MNHEY and CDR2 SVGAGI. Between the trimmed V and J ends, which lost 10 bases and 4 bases, there was a span of 20 bases. This CDR3 has 14 amino acids. CDR3 coding DNA: TGTGCCATCAAAACGACGGGTGTTGGGTACGAGCAGTACTTC. The encoded protein is CAIKTTGVGYEQYF.

This clone is a singleton in its sample. The chain joins TRBV6-5 to TRBJ1-2, with D hard to call. Germline CDR1 is MNHEY and CDR2 is SVGAGI. The CDR3 is 13 residues long. Deletions cut 5 bases from V and 7 bases from J, with 14 bases between. CDR3 DNA: TGTGCCAGCAGTACCACCGAGTTTACTGGCTACACCTTC. Amino acid sequence: CASSTTEFTGYTF.

The chain has TRBV6-5 and TRBJ1-1, with D uncertain. This CDR3 region has 13 residues. V dropped 6 bases and J dropped 0 bases, with 8 bases sitting between them. Germline V gene lookup returns CDR1 MNHEY and CDR2 SVGAGI. Here the CDR3 reads CASSGHVNTEAFF. The CDR3 DNA reads as TGTGCCAGCAGCGGTCATGTGAACACTGAAGCTTTCTTT.

This sequence joins TRBV27 and TRBJ1-2, with D perhaps matching TRBD1 (6 bases). The CDR3 is 14 amino acids. With 0 bases removed from V and 7 bases from J, the gap between germline ends came to 12 bases. Germline lookup yields CDR1 MNHEY and CDR2 SMNVEV (reference sequence). CDR3 loop: CASSLSNGTPGYTF. The CDR3 bases are TGTGCCAGCAGTTTATCGAACGGGACACCTGGCTACACCTTC.

The chain links TRBV4-1 to TRBJ2-1; no clear D. The germline gives CDR1 MGHRA, CDR2 YSYEKL. Trimming cost V 0 bases and J 6 bases, with 9 bases left between them. This CDR3 region has 14 residues. CDR3 in DNA: TGCGCCAGCAGCCAAGATAATCCCTCCAATGAGCAGTTCTTC. Residues: CASSQDNPSNEQFF.

The V and J genes are TRBV7-9 and TRBJ2-7, with TRBD1 as a possible D gene (6 bases). V was pared by 1 base and J by 0 bases, with 10 bases between. Per germline, CDR1 SEHNR and CDR2 FQNEAQ (reference sequence). CDR3 length: 15 amino acids. For the CDR3, the DNA is TGTGCCAGCAGCTTAGATGGGGACAACTCCTACGAGCAGTACTTC. It encodes CASSLDGDNSYEQYF.

About this clone: This CDR3 is also generated by other DNA sequences in the sample. V usage is TRBV19 and J usage is TRBJ2-7, with TRBD1 as a possible D gene (6 bases). Germline V gene data show CDR1 as LNHDA and CDR2 as SQIVND (reference sequence). CDR3 length: 14 amino acids. The ends were cut back, 1 base at V and 3 bases at J, with 10 bases in the middle. CDR3 region: CASSIAGTSYEQYF. As DNA, the CDR3 is TGTGCCAGTAGTATAGCAGGGACAAGCTACGAGCAGTACTTC.

CDR3 protein: CASSWQRSSPYGYTF. The CDR3 DNA reads as TGTGCCAGCAGTTGGCAGCGAAGCAGCCCCTATGGCTACACCTTC. V and J are TRBV6-5 and TRBJ1-2; D gene unclear. The CDR3 covers 15 residues. The V and J ends lost 4 bases and 4 bases respectively, with 16 bases between them. Germline lookup yields CDR1 MNHEY and CDR2 SVGAGI.

The chain has TRBV5-4 and TRBJ2-2, with D possibly TRBD1 on 5 matching bases. CDR3 length: 13 amino acids. Trimming stripped 3 bases from V and 6 bases from J, with 9 bases between. The germline gives CDR1 SGHNT, CDR2 YYREEE (reference sequence). The CDR3 sequence: CASSSLQAGELFF. CDR3 bases: TGTGCCAGCAGCTCTTTACAGGCCGGGGAGCTGTTTTTT.

The chain employs TRBV6-5 and TRBJ2-7; possible D gene TRBD2, 6 bases. Germline V gene data show CDR1 as MNHEY and CDR2 as SVGAGI. The CDR3 is 13 residues long. Trimming cost V 10 bases and J 3 bases, with 16 bases left between them. CDR3 sequence reads: CAIAAGRVYEQYF. CDR3 sequence (DNA): TGTGCCATAGCGGCAGGCCGGGTCTACGAGCAGTACTTC.

The genes are TRBV5-1 and TRBJ1-2; D remains ambiguous. The CDR3 length is 15 residues. Germline CDR1 SGHRS, CDR2 YFSETQ. Trimming removed 4 bases at V and 0 bases at J, with 13 bases between. CDR3: CASSLLGSANYGYTF. The CDR3 nucleotides read TGCGCCAGCAGCCTTCTTGGCAGCGCTAACTATGGCTACACCTTC.

The chain links TRBV5-1 to TRBJ1-2, with TRBD1 matching 9 bases. Germline CDR1 and CDR2: SGHRS and YFSETQ. The CDR3 covers 14 residues. V shed 4 bases and J 6 bases; nucleotides not matched to a gene: 7. In nucleotides, the CDR3 is TGCGCCAGCAGCACCCTGGGACAGGGAGATGGCTACACCTTC. Translated: CASSTLGQGDGYTF.